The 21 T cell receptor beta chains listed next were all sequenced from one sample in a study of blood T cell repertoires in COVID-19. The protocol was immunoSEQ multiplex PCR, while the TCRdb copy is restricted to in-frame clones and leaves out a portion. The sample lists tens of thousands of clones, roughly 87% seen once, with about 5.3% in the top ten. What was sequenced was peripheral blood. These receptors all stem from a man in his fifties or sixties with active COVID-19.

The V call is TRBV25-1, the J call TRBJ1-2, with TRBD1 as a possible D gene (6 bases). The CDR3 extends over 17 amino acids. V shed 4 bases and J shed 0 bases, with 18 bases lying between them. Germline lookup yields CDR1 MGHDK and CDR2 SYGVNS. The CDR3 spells CASSGGSGTPSNYGYTF. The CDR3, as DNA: TGTGCCAGCAGTGGGGGATCCGGGACACCTTCTAACTATGGCTACACCTTC.

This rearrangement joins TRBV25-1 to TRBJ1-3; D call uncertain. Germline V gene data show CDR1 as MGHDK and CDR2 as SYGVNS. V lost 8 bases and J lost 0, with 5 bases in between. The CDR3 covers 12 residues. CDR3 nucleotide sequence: TGTGCCAGCGCCAGCTCTGGAAACACCATATATTTT. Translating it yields CASASSGNTIYF.

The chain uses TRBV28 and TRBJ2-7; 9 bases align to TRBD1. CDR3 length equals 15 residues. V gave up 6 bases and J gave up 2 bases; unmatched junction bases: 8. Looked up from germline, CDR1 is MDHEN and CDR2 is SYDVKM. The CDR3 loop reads CASRLQTGGPYEQYF. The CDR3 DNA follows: TGTGCCAGCAGACTACAGACAGGGGGTCCCTACGAGCAGTACTTC.

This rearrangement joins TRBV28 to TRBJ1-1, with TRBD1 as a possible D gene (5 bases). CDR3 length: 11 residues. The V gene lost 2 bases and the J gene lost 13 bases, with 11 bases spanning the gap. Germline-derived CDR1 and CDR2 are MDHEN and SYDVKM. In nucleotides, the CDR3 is TGTGCCAGCAGTTTACGGTCGGGGGATTTCTTT. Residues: CASSLRSGDFF.

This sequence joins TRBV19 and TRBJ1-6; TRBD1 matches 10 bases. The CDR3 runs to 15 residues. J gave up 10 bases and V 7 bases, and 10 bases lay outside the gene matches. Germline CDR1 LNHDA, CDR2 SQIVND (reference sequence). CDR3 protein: CASTADRGGNSPLHF. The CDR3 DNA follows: TGTGCCAGTACCGCGGACAGGGGGGGTAACTCACCCCTCCACTTT.

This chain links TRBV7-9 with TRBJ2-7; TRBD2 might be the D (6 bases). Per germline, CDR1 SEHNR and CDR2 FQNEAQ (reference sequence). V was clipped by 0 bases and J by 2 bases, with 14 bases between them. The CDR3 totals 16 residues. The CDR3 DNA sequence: TGTGCCAGCAGCTTAGCGGGAGGCCCCTCAACCTACGAGCAGTACTTC. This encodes CASSLAGGPSTYEQYF.

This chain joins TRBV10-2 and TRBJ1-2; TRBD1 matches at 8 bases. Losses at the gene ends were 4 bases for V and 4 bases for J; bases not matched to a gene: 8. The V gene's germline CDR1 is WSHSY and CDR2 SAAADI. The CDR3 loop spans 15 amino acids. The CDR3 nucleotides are TGCGCCAGCAGTGCCCAATCGACAGGGGTCTATGGCTACACCTTC. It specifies CASSAQSTGVYGYTF.

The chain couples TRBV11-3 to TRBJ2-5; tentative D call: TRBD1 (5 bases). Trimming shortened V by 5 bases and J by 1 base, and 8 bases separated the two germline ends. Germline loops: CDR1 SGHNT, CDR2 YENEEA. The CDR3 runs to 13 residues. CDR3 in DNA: TGTGCCAGCAGCATAGGGGCCCAAGAGACCCAGTACTTC. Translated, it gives CASSIGAQETQYF.

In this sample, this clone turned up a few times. DNA of the CDR3: TGTGCCAGCAGCCAAAAAAAAGGAGGAGTCTCGGTTTCCTACGAGCAGTACTTC. This gives the protein CASSQKKGGVSVSYEQYF. The V call is TRBV4-2, the J call TRBJ2-7; perhaps TRBD2 as D (5 bases). This CDR3 is 18 amino acids long. The V end lost 2 bases, the J end lost 1 base, and 21 bases lay between the germline ends. Germline V gives CDR1 LGHNA, CDR2 YNFKEQ.

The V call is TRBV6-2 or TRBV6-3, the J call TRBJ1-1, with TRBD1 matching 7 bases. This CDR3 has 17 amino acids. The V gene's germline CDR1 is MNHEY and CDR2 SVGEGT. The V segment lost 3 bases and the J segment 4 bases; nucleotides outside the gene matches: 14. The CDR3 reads CASSYLKGAKGGTEAFF. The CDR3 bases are TGTGCCAGCAGTTATCTGAAGGGGGCTAAGGGCGGCACTGAAGCTTTCTTT.

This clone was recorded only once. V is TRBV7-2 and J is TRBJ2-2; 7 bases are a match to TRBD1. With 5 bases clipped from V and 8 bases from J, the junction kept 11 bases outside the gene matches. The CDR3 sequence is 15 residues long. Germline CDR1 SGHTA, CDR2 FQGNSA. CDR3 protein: CASSADRARGGELFF. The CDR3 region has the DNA TGTGCCAGCAGCGCAGACAGGGCCCGGGGAGGGGAGCTGTTTTTT.

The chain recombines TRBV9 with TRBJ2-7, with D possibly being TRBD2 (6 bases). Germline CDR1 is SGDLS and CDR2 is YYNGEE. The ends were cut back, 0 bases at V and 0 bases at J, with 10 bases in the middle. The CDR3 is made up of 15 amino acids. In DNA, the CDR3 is TGTGCCAGCAGCGTAGGCGGGGCTTCCTCCTACGAGCAGTACTTC. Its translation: CASSVGGASSYEQYF.

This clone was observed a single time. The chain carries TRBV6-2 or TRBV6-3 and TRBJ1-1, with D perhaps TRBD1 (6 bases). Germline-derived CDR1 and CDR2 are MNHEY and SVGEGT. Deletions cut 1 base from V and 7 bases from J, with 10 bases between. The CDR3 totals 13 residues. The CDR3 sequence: CASSYWGQLEAFF. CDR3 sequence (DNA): TGTGCCAGCAGTTACTGGGGACAACTTGAAGCTTTCTTT.

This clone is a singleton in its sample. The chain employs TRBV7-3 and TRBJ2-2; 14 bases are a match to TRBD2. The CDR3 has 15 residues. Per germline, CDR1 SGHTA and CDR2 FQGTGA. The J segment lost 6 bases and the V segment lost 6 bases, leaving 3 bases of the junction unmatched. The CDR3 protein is CASSLTSGRAGELFF. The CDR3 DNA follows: TGTGCCAGCAGTCTGACTAGCGGGAGGGCCGGGGAGCTGTTTTTT.

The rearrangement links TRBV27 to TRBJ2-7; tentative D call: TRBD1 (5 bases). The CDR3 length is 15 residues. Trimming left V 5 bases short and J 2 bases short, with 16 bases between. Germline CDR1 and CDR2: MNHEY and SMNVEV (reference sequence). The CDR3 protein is CASSPFPTVPYEQYF. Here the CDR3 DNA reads TGTGCCAGCAGTCCCTTCCCGACAGTTCCCTACGAGCAGTACTTC.

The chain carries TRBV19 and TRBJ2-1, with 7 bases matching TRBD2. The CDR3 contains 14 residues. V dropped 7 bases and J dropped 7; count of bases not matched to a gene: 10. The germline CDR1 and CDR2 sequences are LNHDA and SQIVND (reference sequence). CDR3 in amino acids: CASNDGRILNEQFF. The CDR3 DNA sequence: TGTGCCAGTAATGACGGGAGGATATTGAATGAGCAGTTCTTC.

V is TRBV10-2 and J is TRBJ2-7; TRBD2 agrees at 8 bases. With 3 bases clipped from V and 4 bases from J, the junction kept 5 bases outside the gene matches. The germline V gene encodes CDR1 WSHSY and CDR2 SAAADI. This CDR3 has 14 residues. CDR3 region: CASSDSGGPYEQYF. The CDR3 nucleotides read TGCGCCAGCAGTGATTCGGGAGGGCCGTACGAGCAGTACTTC.

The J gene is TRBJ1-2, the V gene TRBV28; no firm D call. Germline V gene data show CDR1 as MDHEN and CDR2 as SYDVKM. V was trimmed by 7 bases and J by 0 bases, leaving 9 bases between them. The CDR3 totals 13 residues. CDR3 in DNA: TGTGCCAGCATCGAACAAGCTAACTATGGCTACACCTTC. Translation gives CASIEQANYGYTF.

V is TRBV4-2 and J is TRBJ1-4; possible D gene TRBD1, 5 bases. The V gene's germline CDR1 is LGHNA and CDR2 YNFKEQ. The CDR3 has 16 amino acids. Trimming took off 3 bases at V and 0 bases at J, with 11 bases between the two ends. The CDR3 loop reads CASSQQDSATNEKLFF. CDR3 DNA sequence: TGTGCCAGCAGCCAGCAAGACAGCGCAACTAATGAAAAACTGTTTTTT.

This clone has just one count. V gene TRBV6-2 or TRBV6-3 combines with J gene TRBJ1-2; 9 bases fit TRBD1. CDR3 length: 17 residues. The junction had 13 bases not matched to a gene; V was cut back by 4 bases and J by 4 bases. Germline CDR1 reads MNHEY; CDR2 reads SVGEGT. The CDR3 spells CASSSSSGTGMPYGYTF. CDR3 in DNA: TGTGCCAGCAGTTCCTCATCCGGGACAGGGATGCCCTATGGCTACACCTTC.

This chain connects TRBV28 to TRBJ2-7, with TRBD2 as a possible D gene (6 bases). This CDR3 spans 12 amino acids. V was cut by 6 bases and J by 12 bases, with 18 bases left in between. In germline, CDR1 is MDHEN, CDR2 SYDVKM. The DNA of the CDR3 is TGTGCCAGCAGCCCGGGACTCTCCCTGAGGTACTTC. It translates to CASSPGLSLRYF.